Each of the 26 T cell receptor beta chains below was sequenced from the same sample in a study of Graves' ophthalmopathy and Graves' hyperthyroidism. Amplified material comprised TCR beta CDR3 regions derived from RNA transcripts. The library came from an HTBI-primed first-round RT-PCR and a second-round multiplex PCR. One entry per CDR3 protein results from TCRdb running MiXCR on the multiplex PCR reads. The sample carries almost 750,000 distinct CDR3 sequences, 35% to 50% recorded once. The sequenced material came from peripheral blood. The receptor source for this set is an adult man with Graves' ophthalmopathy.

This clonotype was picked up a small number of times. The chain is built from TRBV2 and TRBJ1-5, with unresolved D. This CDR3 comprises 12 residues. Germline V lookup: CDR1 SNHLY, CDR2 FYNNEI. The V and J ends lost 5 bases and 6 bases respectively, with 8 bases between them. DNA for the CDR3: TGTGCCAGCAGTCTCCCCGTTCAGCCCCAGCATTTT. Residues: CASSLPVQPQHF.

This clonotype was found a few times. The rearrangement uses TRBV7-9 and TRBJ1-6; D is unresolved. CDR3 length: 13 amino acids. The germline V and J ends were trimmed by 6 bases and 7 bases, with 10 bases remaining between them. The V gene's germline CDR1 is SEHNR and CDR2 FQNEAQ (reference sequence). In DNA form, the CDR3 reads TGTGCCAGCAGTGGATTCAGAAATTCACCCCTCCACTTT. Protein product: CASSGFRNSPLHF. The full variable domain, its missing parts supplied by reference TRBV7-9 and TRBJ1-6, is DTGVSQNPRHKITKRGQNVTFRCDPISEHNRLYWYRQTLGQGPEFLTYFQNEAQLEKSRLLSDRFSAERPKGSFSTLEIQRTEQGDSAMYLCASSGFRNSPLHFGNGTRLTVT.

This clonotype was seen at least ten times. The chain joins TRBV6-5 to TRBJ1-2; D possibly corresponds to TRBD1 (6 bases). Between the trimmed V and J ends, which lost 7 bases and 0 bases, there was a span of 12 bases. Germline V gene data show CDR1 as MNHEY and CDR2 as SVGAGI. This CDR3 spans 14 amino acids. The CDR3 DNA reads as TGTGCCAGCACTAGGACAGCAACTAACTATGGCTACACCTTC. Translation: CASTRTATNYGYTF.

CDR3 amino acids: CSVKGDNYGYTF. CDR3 nucleotides: TGCAGCGTGAAGGGGGATAACTATGGCTACACCTTC. The chain employs TRBV29-1 and TRBJ1-2; a weak D match, TRBD1 (6 bases). Germline CDR1 and CDR2: SQVTM and ANQGSEA. V lost 6 bases to trimming and J lost 1 base, with 9 bases between them. This CDR3 contains 12 residues.

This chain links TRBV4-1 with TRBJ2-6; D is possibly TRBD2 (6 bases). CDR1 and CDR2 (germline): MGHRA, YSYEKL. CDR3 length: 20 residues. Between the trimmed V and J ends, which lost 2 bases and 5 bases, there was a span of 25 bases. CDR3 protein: CASSQKPSAGPTARANVLTF. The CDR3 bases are TGCGCCAGCAGCCAAAAACCATCGGCGGGGCCCACCGCGAGGGCCAACGTCCTGACTTTC.

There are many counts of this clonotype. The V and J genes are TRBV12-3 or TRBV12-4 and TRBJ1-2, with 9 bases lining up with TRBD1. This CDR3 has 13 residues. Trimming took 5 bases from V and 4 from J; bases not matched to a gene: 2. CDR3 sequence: CASSRDRAYGYTF. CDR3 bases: TGTGCCAGCAGTCGGGACAGGGCCTATGGCTACACCTTC.

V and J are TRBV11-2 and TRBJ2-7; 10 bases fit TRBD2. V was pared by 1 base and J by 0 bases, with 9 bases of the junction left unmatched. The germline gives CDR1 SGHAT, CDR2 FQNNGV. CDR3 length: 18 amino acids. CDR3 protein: CASSLGRISGGSSYEQYF. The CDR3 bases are TGTGCCAGCAGCTTAGGCCGGATTAGCGGGGGGAGCTCCTACGAGCAGTACTTC.

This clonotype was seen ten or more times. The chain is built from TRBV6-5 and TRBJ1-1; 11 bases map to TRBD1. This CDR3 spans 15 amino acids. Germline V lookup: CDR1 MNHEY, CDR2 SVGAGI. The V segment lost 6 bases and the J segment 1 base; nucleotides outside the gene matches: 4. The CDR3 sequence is CASSRGQGANTEAFF. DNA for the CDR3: TGTGCCAGCAGCCGCGGACAGGGGGCGAACACTGAAGCTTTCTTT.

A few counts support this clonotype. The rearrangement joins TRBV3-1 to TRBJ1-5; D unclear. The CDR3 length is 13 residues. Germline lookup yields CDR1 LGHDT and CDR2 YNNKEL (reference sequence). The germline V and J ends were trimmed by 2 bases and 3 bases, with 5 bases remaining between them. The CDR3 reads CASSQSNNQPQHF. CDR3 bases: TGTGCCAGCAGCCAATCTAACAATCAGCCCCAGCATTTT.

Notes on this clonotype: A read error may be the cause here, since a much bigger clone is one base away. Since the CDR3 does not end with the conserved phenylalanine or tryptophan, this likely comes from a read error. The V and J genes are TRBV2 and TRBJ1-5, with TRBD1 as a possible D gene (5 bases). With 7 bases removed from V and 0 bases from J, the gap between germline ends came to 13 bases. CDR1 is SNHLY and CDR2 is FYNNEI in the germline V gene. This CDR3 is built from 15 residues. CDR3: CASTRDVGSNQPQHL. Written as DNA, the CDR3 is TGTGCCAGCACACGGGACGTAGGTAGCAATCAGCCCCAGCATCTT.

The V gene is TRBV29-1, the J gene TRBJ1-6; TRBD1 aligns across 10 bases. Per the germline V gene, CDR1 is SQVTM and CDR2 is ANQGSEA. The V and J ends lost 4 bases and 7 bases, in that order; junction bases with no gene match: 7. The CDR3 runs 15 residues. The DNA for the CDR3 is TGCAGCGTTGGCGGACAGGGGGTAACAAATTCACCCCTCCACTTT. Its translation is CSVGGQGVTNSPLHF. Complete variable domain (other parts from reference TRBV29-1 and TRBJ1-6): SAVISQKPSRDICQRGTSLTIQCQVDSQVTMMFWYRQQPGQSLTLIATANQGSEATYESGFVIDKFPISRPNLTFSTLTVSNMSPEDSSIYLCSVGGQGVTNSPLHFGNGTRLTVT.

DNA for the CDR3: TGTGCCAGCAGCCAAGACCGTTTCCACAGGGGGAGCTCCTACGAGCAGTACTTC. Translated: CASSQDRFHRGSSYEQYF. The rearrangement joins TRBV7-9 to TRBJ2-7, with 8 bases lining up with TRBD1. This CDR3 has 18 residues. The germline gives CDR1 SEHNR, CDR2 FQNEAQ (reference sequence). The J segment lost 0 bases and the V segment lost 5 bases, leaving 15 bases of the junction unmatched.

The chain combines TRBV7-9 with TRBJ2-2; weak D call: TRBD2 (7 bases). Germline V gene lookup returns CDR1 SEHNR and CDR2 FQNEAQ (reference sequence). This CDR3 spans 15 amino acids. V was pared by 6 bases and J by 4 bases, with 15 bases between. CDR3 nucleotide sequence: TGTGCCAGCAGTTACGGGGGGCGGAGCACCGGGGAGCTGTTTTTT. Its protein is CASSYGGRSTGELFF.

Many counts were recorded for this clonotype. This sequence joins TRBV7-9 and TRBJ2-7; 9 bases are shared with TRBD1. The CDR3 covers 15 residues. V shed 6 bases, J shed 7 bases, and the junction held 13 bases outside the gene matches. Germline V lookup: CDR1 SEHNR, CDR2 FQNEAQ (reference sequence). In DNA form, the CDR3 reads TGTGCCAGCAGGGATTGGACAGGGGATTACGAGGAGCAGTACTTC. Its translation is CASRDWTGDYEEQYF.

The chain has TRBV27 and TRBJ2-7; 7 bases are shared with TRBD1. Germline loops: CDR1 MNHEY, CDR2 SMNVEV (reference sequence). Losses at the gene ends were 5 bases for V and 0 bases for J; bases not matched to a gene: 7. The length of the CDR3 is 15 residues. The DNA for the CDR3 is TGTGCCAGCAGTCCAACAGGGGCCCTCTCCTACGAGCAGTACTTC. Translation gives CASSPTGALSYEQYF.

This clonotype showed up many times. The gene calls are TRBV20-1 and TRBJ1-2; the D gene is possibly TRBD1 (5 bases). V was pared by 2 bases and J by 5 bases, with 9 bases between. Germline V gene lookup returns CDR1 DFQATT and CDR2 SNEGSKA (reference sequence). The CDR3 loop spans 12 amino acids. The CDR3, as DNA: TGCAGTGCTAGACGCGGGGGATATGGCTACACCTTC. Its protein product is CSARRGGYGYTF.

The CDR3 sequence: CASSQRAGYEQYF. CDR3 in DNA: TGTGCCAGCAGCCAACGGGCTGGATACGAGCAGTACTTC. V and J are TRBV7-2 and TRBJ2-7; D is unclear. The CDR3 length is 13 residues. Trimming removed 5 bases at V and 4 bases at J, with 12 bases between. The germline V gene encodes CDR1 SGHTA and CDR2 FQGNSA.

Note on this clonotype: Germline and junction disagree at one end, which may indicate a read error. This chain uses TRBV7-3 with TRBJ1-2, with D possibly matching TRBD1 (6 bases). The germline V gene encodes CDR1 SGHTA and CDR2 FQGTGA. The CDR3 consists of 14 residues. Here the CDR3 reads CASSLGEVGGLNAF. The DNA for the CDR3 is TGTGCCAGCAGCTTAGGGGAAGTAGGGGGGCTCAACGCCTTC.

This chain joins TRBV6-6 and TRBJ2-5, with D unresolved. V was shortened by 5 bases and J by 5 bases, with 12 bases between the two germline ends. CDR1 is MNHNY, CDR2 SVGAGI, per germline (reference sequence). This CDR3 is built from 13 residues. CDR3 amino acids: CASSDNTGETQYF. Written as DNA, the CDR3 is TGTGCCAGCAGTGACAACACCGGGGAGACCCAGTACTTC.

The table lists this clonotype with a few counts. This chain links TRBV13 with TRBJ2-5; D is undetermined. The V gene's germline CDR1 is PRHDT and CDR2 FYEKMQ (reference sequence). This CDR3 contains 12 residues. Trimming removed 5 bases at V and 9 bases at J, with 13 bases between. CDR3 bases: TGTGCCAGCAGCATCCAAAATCGGGCCCAGTACTTC. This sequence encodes CASSIQNRAQYF.

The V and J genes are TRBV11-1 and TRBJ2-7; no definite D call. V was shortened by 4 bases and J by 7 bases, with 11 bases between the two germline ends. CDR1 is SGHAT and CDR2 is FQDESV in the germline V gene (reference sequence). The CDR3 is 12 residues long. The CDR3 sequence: CASSSSEIEQYF. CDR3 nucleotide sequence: TGTGCCAGCAGCTCATCTGAAATAGAGCAGTACTTC.

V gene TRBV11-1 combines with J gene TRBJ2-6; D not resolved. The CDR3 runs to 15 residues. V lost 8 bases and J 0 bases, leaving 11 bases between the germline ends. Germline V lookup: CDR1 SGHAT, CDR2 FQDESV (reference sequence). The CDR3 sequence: CASLLGDSGANVLTF. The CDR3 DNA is TGTGCCAGCTTACTTGGAGACTCTGGGGCCAACGTCCTGACTTTC.

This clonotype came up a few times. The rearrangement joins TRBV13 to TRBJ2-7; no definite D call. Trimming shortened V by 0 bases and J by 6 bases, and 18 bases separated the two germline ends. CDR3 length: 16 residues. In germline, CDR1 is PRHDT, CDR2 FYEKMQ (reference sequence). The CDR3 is CASSLGSQQSSREQYF. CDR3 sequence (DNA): TGTGCCAGCAGCTTAGGCAGCCAACAGTCCTCTCGCGAGCAGTACTTC. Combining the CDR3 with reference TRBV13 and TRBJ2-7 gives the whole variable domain AAGVIQSPRHLIKEKRETATLKCYPIPRHDTVYWYQQGPGQDPQFLISFYEKMQSDKGSIPDRFSAQQFSDYHSELNMSSLELGDSALYFCASSLGSQQSSREQYFGPGTRLTVT.

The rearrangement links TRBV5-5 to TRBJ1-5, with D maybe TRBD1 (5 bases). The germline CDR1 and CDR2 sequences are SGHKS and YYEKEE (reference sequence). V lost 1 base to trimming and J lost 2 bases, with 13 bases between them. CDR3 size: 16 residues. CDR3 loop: CASSLFGGRGNQPQHF. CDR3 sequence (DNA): TGTGCCAGCAGCTTGTTCGGGGGTCGGGGCAATCAGCCCCAGCATTTT.

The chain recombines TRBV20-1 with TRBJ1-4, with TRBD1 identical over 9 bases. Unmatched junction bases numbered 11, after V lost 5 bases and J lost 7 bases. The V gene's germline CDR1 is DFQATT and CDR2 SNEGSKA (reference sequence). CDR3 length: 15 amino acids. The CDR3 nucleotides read TGCAGTGCTGCACCGGGACAGGGACCTAGTGAAAAACTGTTTTTT. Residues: CSAAPGQGPSEKLFF.

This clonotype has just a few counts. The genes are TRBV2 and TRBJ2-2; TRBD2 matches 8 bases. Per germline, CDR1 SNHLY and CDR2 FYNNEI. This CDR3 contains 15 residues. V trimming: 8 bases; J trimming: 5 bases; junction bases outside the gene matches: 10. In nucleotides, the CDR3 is TGTGCCAGCGGAGGACCGGGACTAGTTACCGGGGAGCTGTTTTTT. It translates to CASGGPGLVTGELFF.